This T cell receptor (beta chain) was documented in a study of blood T cell repertoires in COVID-19. Generated by immunoSEQ multiplex PCR, the TCRdb table keeps only in-frame clones and is missing some. The sample consists of roughly 400,000 clones, around nine tenths of them appearing once. Assignments of participants to cohorts depended upon their own reported clinical history. Germline trimming cut 3 bases from V and 6 bases from J; bases unmatched to any gene: 9. There are 16 residues in the CDR3. Germline values: CDR1 MNHNS, CDR2 SASEGT. Sequencing input: PBMCs or T cells enriched from blood (not recorded which). V usage is TRBV6-1 and J usage is TRBJ1-5, with TRBD1 identical over 9 bases. The sequence came from a woman aged 45-59 years who had recovered from COVID-19. The CDR3 DNA is TGTGCCAGCAGTGACACCGGGACAGGGATAGTTCAGCCCCAGCATTTT. Its protein is CASSDTGTGIVQPQHF.